The rows below give T cell receptor beta chains drawn from one sample of a study of blood T cell repertoires in COVID-19. The protocol was immunoSEQ multiplex PCR, while the TCRdb copy is restricted to in-frame clones and leaves out a portion. The table has over 20,000 clones, 70% to 90% seen once. Specimen: peripheral blood. Receptor source: a human donor in a cohort sampled during active COVID-19. Each CDR3 is given with its conserved first and last residue. Each record gives: V gene, clone size, J gene, D gene, CDR3 protein, CDR3 DNA. The D gene is left open where the match is weak. Clone size is given for some rows only: seen once, a few or many times, or a class if the clone is expanded.

TRBV2	NA	TRBJ2-1	TRBD2	CASRRTSSEAGEQFF	TGTGCCAGCAGGAGGACTAGCTCTGAGGCGGGTGAGCAGTTCTTC
TRBV24-1	NA	TRBJ2-2	NA	CAVQEHANTGELFF	TGTGCCGTCCAGGAACACGCGAACACCGGGGAGCTGTTTTTT
TRBV7-8	NA	TRBJ1-5	NA	CASSRGNNQPQHF	TGTGCCAGCAGCAGGGGGAACAATCAGCCCCAGCATTTT
TRBV6-5	NA	TRBJ2-7	NA	CASNDRNSYEQYF	TGTGCCAGCAACGACAGGAACTCCTACGAGCAGTACTTC
TRBV7-9	NA	TRBJ2-3	NA	CASSLLPGGYTQYF	TGTGCCAGCAGCTTACTCCCCGGAGGGTACACGCAGTATTTT
TRBV7-6	NA	TRBJ2-3	TRBD2	CASSLGASGRPADTQYF	TGTGCCAGCAGCTTAGGGGCCAGCGGGAGGCCCGCAGATACGCAGTATTTT
TRBV2	NA	TRBJ2-3	TRBD1	CASEGGDRETDTQYF	TGTGCCAGCGAGGGTGGGGACAGGGAGACAGATACGCAGTATTTT
TRBV7-9	NA	TRBJ1-6	TRBD1	CASSSGTGESPLHF	TGTGCCAGCAGCTCCGGGACAGGGGAGTCACCCCTCCACTTT
TRBV23-1	NA	TRBJ1-1	NA	CASSPLTDLLFAFF	TGCGCCAGCAGCCCCCTGACAGACCTGCTGTTCGCTTTCTTT
TRBV5-1	few	TRBJ2-6	NA	CASSYRGGAGANVLTF	TGCGCCAGCAGCTACAGGGGGGGTGCTGGGGCCAACGTCCTGACTTTC
TRBV10-3	NA	TRBJ2-7	TRBD1	CAISWDRGSYEQYF	TGTGCCATCAGTTGGGACAGGGGCTCCTACGAGCAGTACTTC
TRBV28	NA	TRBJ1-4	TRBD1	CATVGQGSNEKLFF	TGTGCCACCGTGGGACAGGGCAGTAATGAAAAACTGTTTTTT
TRBV7-9	NA	TRBJ2-2	NA	CASSLQGNTGELFF	TGTGCCAGCAGCTTACAGGGGAACACCGGGGAGCTGTTTTTT
TRBV6-1	NA	TRBJ1-2	NA	CASSEYGTRLGYTF	TGTGCCAGCAGTGAATACGGGACACGCCTCGGCTACACCTTC
TRBV6-4	NA	TRBJ2-5	NA	CASERGKETQYF	TGTGCCAGCGAGAGGGGGAAAGAGACCCAGTACTTC
TRBV27	once	TRBJ1-1	NA	CASSEASTVNTEAFF	TGTGCCAGCAGTGAAGCGTCGACAGTGAACACTGAAGCTTTCTTT
TRBV25-1	few	TRBJ2-3	TRBD1	CASSGTGGPITDTQYF	TGTGCCAGCAGTGGCACAGGGGGACCTATCACAGATACGCAGTATTTT